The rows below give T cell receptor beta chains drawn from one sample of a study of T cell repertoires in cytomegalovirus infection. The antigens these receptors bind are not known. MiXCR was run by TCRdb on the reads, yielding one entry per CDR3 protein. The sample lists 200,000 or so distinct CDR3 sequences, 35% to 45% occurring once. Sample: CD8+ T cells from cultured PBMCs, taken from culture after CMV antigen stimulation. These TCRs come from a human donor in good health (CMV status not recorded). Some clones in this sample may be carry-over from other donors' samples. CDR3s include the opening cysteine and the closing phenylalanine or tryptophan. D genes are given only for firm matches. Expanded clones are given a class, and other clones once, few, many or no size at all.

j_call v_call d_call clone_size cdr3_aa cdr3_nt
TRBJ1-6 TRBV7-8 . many CASSLDDRTGPYNSPLHF TGTGCCAGCAGCTTAGACGACCGGACGGGCCCCTATAATTCACCCCTCCACTTT
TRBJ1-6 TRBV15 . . CATSRDRGVANSPLHF TGTGCCACCAGCAGAGATAGAGGGGTAGCCAATTCACCCCTCCACTTT
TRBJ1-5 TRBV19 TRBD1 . CASSLDRGLGGNQPQHF TGTGCCAGTAGTTTGGACAGGGGGCTCGGGGGCAATCAGCCCCAGCATTTT
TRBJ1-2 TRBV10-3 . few CAISVTQIKSTNYGYTF TGTGCCATCAGTGTTACACAGATAAAAAGTACTAACTATGGCTACACCTTC
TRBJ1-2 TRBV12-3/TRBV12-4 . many CASSFSGGGYGYTF TGTGCCAGCAGCTTCTCGGGGGGAGGCTATGGCTACACCTTC
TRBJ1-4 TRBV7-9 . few CASSLASRATNEKLFF TGTGCCAGCAGCTTAGCTTCCAGAGCAACTAATGAAAAACTGTTTTTT
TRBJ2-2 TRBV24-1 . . CATSPGPNTGELFF TGTGCCACCAGCCCGGGCCCGAACACCGGGGAGCTGTTTTTT
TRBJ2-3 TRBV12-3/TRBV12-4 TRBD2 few CASSLGTSGTQYF TGTGCCAGCAGTTTGGGGACTAGTGGGACGCAGTATTTT
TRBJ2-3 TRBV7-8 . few CASSLVSGPSTDTQYF TGTGCCAGCAGCTTAGTTTCGGGCCCTAGCACAGATACGCAGTATTTT
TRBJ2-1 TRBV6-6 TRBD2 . CASSYSGTSGRKYNEQFF TGTGCCAGCAGTTACTCGGGGACTAGCGGGAGAAAATACAATGAGCAGTTCTTC
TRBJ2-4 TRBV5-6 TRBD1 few CASSWTGGFLKNIQYF TGTGCCAGCAGCTGGACAGGGGGGTTCCTCAAAAACATTCAGTACTTC